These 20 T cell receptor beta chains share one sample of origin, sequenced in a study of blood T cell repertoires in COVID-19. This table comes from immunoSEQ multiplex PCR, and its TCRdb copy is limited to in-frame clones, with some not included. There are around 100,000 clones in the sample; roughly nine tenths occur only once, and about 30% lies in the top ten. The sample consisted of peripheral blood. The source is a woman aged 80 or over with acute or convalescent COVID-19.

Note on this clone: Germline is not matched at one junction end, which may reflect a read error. CDR3 coding DNA: TGTGCCAGCAGAGAAGACAGTATCAATCAGCCCCAGCATTTT. This codes for CASREDSINQPQHF. The chain couples TRBV2 to TRBJ1-5; D is possibly TRBD1 (5 bases). This CDR3 comprises 14 residues. CDR1 SNHLY and CDR2 FYNNEI come from the germline V gene.

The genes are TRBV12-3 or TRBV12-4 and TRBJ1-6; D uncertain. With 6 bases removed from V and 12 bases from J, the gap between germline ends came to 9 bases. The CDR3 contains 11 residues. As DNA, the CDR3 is TGTGCCAGCAGCGCCTCGGGACCCCTCCACTTT. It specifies CASSASGPLHF.

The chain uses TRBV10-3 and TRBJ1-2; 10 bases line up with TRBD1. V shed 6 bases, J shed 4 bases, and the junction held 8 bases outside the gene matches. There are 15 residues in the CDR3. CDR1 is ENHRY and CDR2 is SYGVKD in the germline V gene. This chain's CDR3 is CAIRVSGQGFYGYTF. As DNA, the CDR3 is TGTGCCATCAGGGTCTCGGGACAGGGGTTCTATGGCTACACCTTC.

CDR3 sequence: CASSYSTTPSGREQFF. Here the CDR3 DNA reads TGTGCCAGCAGTTACTCGACTACACCCTCAGGCAGGGAGCAGTTCTTC. The chain combines TRBV6-2 or TRBV6-3 with TRBJ2-1; possible D gene TRBD2, 5 bases. V was shortened by 0 bases and J by 10 bases, with 19 bases between the two germline ends. Looked up from germline, CDR1 is MNHEY and CDR2 is SVGEGT. This CDR3 comprises 16 residues.

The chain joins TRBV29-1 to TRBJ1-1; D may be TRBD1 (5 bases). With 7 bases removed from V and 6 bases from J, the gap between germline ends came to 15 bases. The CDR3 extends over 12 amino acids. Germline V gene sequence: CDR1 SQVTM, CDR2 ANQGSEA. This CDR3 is CSAQGRDAEAFF. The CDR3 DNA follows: TGCAGCGCCCAAGGGAGGGACGCTGAAGCTTTCTTT.

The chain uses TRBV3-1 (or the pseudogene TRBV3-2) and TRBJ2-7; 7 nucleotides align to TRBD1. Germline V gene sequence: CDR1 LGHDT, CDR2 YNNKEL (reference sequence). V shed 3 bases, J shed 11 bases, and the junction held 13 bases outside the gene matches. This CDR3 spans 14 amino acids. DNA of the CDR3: TGTGCCAGCAGCCACAATCTTCTACAGGGGAAAAAGTACTTC. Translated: CASSHNLLQGKKYF.

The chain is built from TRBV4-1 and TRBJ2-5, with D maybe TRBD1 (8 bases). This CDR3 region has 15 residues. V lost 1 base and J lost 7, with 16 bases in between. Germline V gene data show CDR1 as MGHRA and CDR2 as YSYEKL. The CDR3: CASSQAQGAGVTQYF. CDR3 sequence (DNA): TGCGCCAGCAGCCAAGCTCAGGGGGCGGGGGTGACCCAGTACTTC.

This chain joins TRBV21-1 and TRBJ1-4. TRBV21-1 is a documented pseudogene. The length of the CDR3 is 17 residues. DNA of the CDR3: TGTGCCAGCAGCACTCCTATTGGCCGCGGCCCCGATGAAAAACTGTTTTTT. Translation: CASSTPIGRGPDEKLFF.

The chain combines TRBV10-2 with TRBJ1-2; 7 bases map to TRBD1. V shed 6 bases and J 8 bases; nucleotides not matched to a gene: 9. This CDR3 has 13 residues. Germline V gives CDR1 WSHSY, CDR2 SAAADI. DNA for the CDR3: TGCGCCAGCAGCCCCGACAGGGCGGCGGGCTACACCTTC. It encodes CASSPDRAAGYTF.

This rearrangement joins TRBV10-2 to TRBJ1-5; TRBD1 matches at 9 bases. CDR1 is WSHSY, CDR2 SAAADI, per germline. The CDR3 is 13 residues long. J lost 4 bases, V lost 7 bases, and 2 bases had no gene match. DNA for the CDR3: TGCGCCAGCACCGGGACAGGGAATCAGCCCCAGCATTTT. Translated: CASTGTGNQPQHF.

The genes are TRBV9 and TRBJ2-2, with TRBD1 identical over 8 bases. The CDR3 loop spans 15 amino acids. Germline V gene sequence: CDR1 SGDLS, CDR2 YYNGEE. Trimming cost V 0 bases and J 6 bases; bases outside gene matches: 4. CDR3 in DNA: TGTGCCAGCAGCGTAGGGCCAGGGGGCCCCGGGGAGCTGTTTTTT. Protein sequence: CASSVGPGGPGELFF.

CDR3 DNA: TGCGCCAGCCGGGTGGGTTTGGTCACCAATGAGCAGTTCTTC. Its protein is CASRVGLVTNEQFF. The chain combines TRBV5-1 with TRBJ2-1; D is unclear. The CDR3 spans 14 residues. Per germline, CDR1 SGHRS and CDR2 YFSETQ. V lost 7 bases to trimming and J lost 6 bases, with 17 bases between them.

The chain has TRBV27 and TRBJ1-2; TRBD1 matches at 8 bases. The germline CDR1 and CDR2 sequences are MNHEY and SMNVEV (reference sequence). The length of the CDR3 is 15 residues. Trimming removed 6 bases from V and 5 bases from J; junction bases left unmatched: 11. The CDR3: CASSLSPGQVYGYTF. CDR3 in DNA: TGTGCCAGCAGCCTAAGCCCGGGACAGGTTTATGGCTACACCTTC.

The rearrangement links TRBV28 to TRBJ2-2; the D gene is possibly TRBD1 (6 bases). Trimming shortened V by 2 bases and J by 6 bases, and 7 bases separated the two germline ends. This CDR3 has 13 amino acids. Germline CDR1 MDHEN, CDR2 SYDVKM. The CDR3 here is CASSLRGSGELFF. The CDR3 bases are TGTGCCAGCAGTTTAAGGGGGTCCGGGGAGCTGTTTTTT.

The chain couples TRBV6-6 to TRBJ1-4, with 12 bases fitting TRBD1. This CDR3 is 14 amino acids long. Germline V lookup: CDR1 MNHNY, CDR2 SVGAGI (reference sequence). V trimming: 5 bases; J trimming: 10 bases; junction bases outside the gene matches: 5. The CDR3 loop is CASSQGDRGLKLFF. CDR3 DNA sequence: TGTGCCAGCAGTCAGGGGGACAGGGGGCTAAAACTGTTTTTT.

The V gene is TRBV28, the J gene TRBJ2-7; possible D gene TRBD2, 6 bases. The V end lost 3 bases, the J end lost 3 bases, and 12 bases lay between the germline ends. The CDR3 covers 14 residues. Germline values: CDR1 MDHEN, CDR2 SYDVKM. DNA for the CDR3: TGTGCCAGCAGTTTTGGAGGGCTAGTCTACGAGCAGTACTTC. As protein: CASSFGGLVYEQYF. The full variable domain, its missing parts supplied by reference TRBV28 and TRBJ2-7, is DVKVTQSSRYLVKRTGEKVFLECVQDMDHENMFWYRQDPGLGLRLIYFSYDVKMKEKGDIPEGYSVSREKKERFSLILESASTNQTSMYLCASSFGGLVYEQYFGPGTRLTVT.

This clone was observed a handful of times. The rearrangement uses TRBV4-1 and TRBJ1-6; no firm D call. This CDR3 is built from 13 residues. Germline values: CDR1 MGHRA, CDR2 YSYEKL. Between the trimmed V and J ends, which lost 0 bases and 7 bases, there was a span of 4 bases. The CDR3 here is CASSQDVNSPLHF. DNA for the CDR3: TGCGCCAGCAGCCAAGACGTAAATTCACCCCTCCACTTT.

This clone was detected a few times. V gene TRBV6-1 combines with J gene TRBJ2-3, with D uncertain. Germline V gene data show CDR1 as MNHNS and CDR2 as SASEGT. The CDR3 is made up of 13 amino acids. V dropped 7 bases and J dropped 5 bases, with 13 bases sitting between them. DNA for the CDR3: TGTGCCAGCACCCTACAAGAGCGAGATACGCAGTATTTT. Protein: CASTLQERDTQYF.

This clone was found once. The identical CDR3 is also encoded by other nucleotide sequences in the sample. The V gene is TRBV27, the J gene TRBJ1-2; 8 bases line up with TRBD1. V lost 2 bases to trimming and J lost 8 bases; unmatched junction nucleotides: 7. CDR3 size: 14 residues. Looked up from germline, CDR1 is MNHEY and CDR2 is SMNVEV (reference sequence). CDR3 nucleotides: TGTGCCAGCAGTTTAGGCCAGGGGGCTTGGGGCTACACCTTC. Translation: CASSLGQGAWGYTF.

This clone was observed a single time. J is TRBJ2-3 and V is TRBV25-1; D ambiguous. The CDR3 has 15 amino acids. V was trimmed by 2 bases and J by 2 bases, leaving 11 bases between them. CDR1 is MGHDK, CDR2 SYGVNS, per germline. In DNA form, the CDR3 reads TGTGCCAGCAGTGAAGGTTTGAGGATCACAGATACGCAGTATTTT. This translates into CASSEGLRITDTQYF. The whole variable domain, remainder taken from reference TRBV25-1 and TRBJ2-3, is EADIYQTPRYLVIGTGKKITLECSQTMGHDKMYWYQQDPGMELHLIHYSYGVNSTEKGDLSSESTVSRIRTEHFPLTLESARPSHTSQYLCASSEGLRITDTQYFGPGTRLTVL.